Listed here are 32 T cell receptor beta chains from one sample, sequenced in a study of OX40 agonist ivuxolimab in advanced cancers. Clones were read by immunoSEQ multiplex PCR, and TCRdb kept only the in-frame ones, dropping some. The table has tens of thousands of clones, 90% to 95% seen once; the top ten hold 3% to 4.5%. Sequenced material: CD4+ or CD8+ T cells sorted from blood, taken in a trial of the OX40 agonist ivuxolimab. The receptors were gathered from an adult with an advanced solid tumor such as melanoma, head and neck, liver or kidney cancer.

The chain links TRBV13 to TRBJ1-1, with no clear D. V was trimmed by 5 bases and J by 0 bases, leaving 10 bases between them. Germline V CDR1 and CDR2: PRHDT, FYEKMQ (reference sequence). The CDR3 contains 14 residues. The CDR3: CASSHPSLNTEAFF. The CDR3 nucleotides read TGTGCCAGCAGCCACCCAAGCTTGAACACTGAAGCTTTCTTT. Combining the CDR3 with reference TRBV13 and TRBJ1-1 gives the whole variable domain AAGVIQSPRHLIKEKRETATLKCYPIPRHDTVYWYQQGPGQDPQFLISFYEKMQSDKGSIPDRFSAQQFSDYHSELNMSSLELGDSALYFCASSHPSLNTEAFFGQGTRLTVV.

The V and J genes are TRBV5-6 and TRBJ2-7; TRBD2 aligns across 8 bases. Trimming cost V 4 bases and J 6 bases; bases outside gene matches: 9. The CDR3 runs 14 residues. The germline CDR1 and CDR2 sequences are SGHDT and YYEEEE. CDR3: CASSMTGLGGEQYF. CDR3 in DNA: TGTGCCAGCAGCATGACGGGACTAGGGGGCGAGCAGTACTTC. The variable domain in full, with the rest retrieved from reference TRBV5-6 and TRBJ2-7, is DAGVTQSPTHLIKTRGQQVTLRCSPKSGHDTVSWYQQALGQGPQFIFQYYEEEERQRGNFPDRFSGHQFPNYSSELNVNALLLGDSALYLCASSMTGLGGEQYFGPGTRLTVT.

The rearrangement uses TRBV6-1 and TRBJ2-1; 9 bases are shared with TRBD2. The length of the CDR3 is 16 residues. CDR1 and CDR2 (germline): MNHNS, SASEGT. V gave up 3 bases and J gave up 4 bases; unmatched junction bases: 7. CDR3 protein: CASSESGLAGYNEQFF. CDR3 bases: TGTGCCAGCAGTGAGTCGGGGCTAGCGGGATACAATGAGCAGTTCTTC.

The chain employs TRBV27 and TRBJ2-7, with D maybe TRBD2 (6 bases). The V end was cut by 5 bases, the J end by 2 bases, with 19 bases between. Germline values: CDR1 MNHEY, CDR2 SMNVEV (reference sequence). The length of the CDR3 is 16 residues. CDR3 amino acids: CASSPSGRTMTYEQYF. CDR3 DNA sequence: TGTGCCAGCAGTCCCTCGGGACGGACTATGACCTACGAGCAGTACTTC.

J is TRBJ1-4 and V is TRBV7-2; maybe TRBD1 (5 bases). Germline V gives CDR1 SGHTA, CDR2 FQGNSA. V was shortened by 5 bases and J by 7 bases, with 14 bases between the two germline ends. The CDR3 contains 14 residues. The CDR3 region has the DNA TGTGCCAGCAGCATTACAGGATGGGGTGAAAAACTGTTTTTT. Amino acids: CASSITGWGEKLFF.

A note on this clone: At the DNA level, this CDR3 is encoded by other sequences in the same sample as well. The chain couples TRBV7-2 to TRBJ1-2; D not resolved. The V end lost 1 base, the J end lost 7 bases, and 10 bases lay between the germline ends. CDR1 is SGHTA and CDR2 is FQGNSA in the germline V gene. The CDR3 spans 13 residues. The CDR3 sequence is CASSLGAGGGYTF. The CDR3 DNA is TGTGCCAGCAGCTTAGGGGCAGGTGGTGGCTACACCTTC.

The chain has TRBV27 and TRBJ1-2; D ambiguous. Germline V gene sequence: CDR1 MNHEY, CDR2 SMNVEV (reference sequence). V was trimmed by 5 bases and J by 1 base, leaving 8 bases between them. CDR3 length: 13 residues. CDR3 protein: CASSPGYNYGYTF. The CDR3 DNA follows: TGTGCCAGCAGTCCCGGGTATAACTATGGCTACACCTTC.

The J gene is TRBJ2-1, the V gene TRBV10-3; D unresolved. The CDR3 spans 12 residues. Germline V gene data show CDR1 as ENHRY and CDR2 as SYGVKD. Trimming took 4 bases from V and 10 from J, leaving 11 bases between them. Here the CDR3 DNA reads TGTGCCATCAGTGGGATTGCACCGGAGCAGTTCTTC. Amino acid sequence: CAISGIAPEQFF.

V and J are TRBV5-4 and TRBJ1-1; 8 nucleotides agree with TRBD1. The V and J ends lost 4 bases and 0 bases, in that order; junction bases with no gene match: 11. CDR3 length: 17 residues. Germline CDR1 SGHNT, CDR2 YYREEE (reference sequence). The CDR3 DNA sequence: TGTGCCAGCAGCATATCCAGGGGGCAACCGATGAACACTGAAGCTTTCTTT. Its protein is CASSISRGQPMNTEAFF.

The chain links TRBV4-3 to TRBJ1-1; D not resolved. CDR1 is LGHNA and CDR2 is YSLEER in the germline V gene. The CDR3 sequence is 17 residues long. V lost 4 bases and J lost 2, with 20 bases in between. CDR3 DNA: TGCGCCAGCAGCCCCGGTAGAACCTTCACATCAAACACTGAAGCTTTCTTT. It encodes CASSPGRTFTSNTEAFF.

The chain uses TRBV7-9 and TRBJ2-2; possibly TRBD2 for D (6 bases). Deletions cut 6 bases from V and 2 bases from J, with 13 bases between. Germline CDR1 reads SEHNR; CDR2 reads FQNEAQ (reference sequence). CDR3 size: 15 residues. CDR3 sequence: CASRGGVGNTGELFF. The CDR3 coding sequence is TGTGCCAGCAGAGGAGGGGTCGGAAACACCGGGGAGCTGTTTTTT.

The chain has TRBV29-1 and TRBJ1-2; D not certain. Per germline, CDR1 SQVTM and CDR2 ANQGSEA. V was pared by 4 bases and J by 6 bases, with 18 bases between. This CDR3 comprises 14 residues. As DNA, the CDR3 is TGCAGCGTTGGTGACACCCGTCAAATAAATGGCTACACCTTC. Protein: CSVGDTRQINGYTF. The whole variable domain, remainder taken from reference TRBV29-1 and TRBJ1-2, is SAVISQKPSRDICQRGTSLTIQCQVDSQVTMMFWYRQQPGQSLTLIATANQGSEATYESGFVIDKFPISRPNLTFSTLTVSNMSPEDSSIYLCSVGDTRQINGYTFGSGTRLTVV.

The genes are TRBV5-1 and TRBJ2-7, with D tentatively TRBD2 (6 bases). The CDR3 runs 13 residues. The V gene's germline CDR1 is SGHRS and CDR2 YFSETQ. Trimming left V 2 bases short and J 3 bases short, with 9 bases between. The CDR3 DNA sequence: TGCGCCAGCAGCTTCACGGGGGTCTACGAGCAGTACTTC. Translating it yields CASSFTGVYEQYF.

This rearrangement joins TRBV28 to TRBJ1-3; the match to TRBD1 covers 7 bases. From germline, CDR1 is MDHEN and CDR2 SYDVKM. After removal of 7 bases from V and 8 bases from J, the junction contained 14 bases not matched to a gene. The CDR3 runs to 15 residues. Here the CDR3 reads CASNDNRGESHTIYF. The CDR3 DNA follows: TGTGCCAGCAACGACAACAGGGGCGAATCTCACACCATATATTTT.

The chain is built from TRBV11-2 and TRBJ1-1; perhaps TRBD1 as D (6 bases). The germline V gene encodes CDR1 SGHAT and CDR2 FQNNGV. This CDR3 spans 15 amino acids. With 5 bases removed from V and 4 bases from J, the gap between germline ends came to 17 bases. CDR3 nucleotides: TGTGCCAGCAGCCCCAAGGGAGGGGGATCCACTGAAGCTTTCTTT. Translated: CASSPKGGGSTEAFF.

The V gene is TRBV9, the J gene TRBJ2-1; D remains ambiguous. V shed 4 bases and J shed 2 bases, with 13 bases lying between them. The germline gives CDR1 SGDLS, CDR2 YYNGEE. This CDR3 contains 15 residues. The CDR3 is CASSPLSPPYNEQFF. Written as DNA, the CDR3 is TGTGCCAGCAGCCCACTTTCTCCTCCCTACAATGAGCAGTTCTTC.

The genes are TRBV7-9 and TRBJ2-5; 11 bases fit TRBD1. J lost 3 bases, V lost 3 bases, and 6 bases had no gene match. CDR1 SEHNR and CDR2 FQNEAQ come from the germline V gene (reference sequence). CDR3 length: 16 amino acids. The DNA for the CDR3 is TGTGCCAGCAGCTTCCCGGACAGGGGGCAGGAAGAGACCCAGTACTTC. It specifies CASSFPDRGQEETQYF. Supplemented by reference TRBV7-9 and TRBJ2-5, the full variable domain reads DTGVSQNPRHKITKRGQNVTFRCDPISEHNRLYWYRQTLGQGPEFLTYFQNEAQLEKSRLLSDRFSAERPKGSFSTLEIQRTEQGDSAMYLCASSFPDRGQEETQYFGPGTRLLVL.

The chain has TRBV5-5 and TRBJ1-5; D remains ambiguous. V was pared by 0 bases and J by 1 base, with 11 bases between. Germline V gene data show CDR1 as SGHKS and CDR2 as YYEKEE (reference sequence). CDR3 length: 16 residues. This CDR3 reads CASSLGFGVSNQPQHF. The CDR3 coding sequence is TGTGCCAGCAGCTTGGGGTTTGGGGTAAGCAATCAGCCCCAGCATTTT.

The V gene is TRBV19, the J gene TRBJ1-5; possible D gene TRBD1, 6 bases. Germline V lookup: CDR1 LNHDA, CDR2 SQIVND (reference sequence). The CDR3 has 15 residues. V lost 5 bases, J lost 5 bases, and 16 bases lay in between. CDR3 in amino acids: CASSLGGRSDQPQHF. The CDR3 bases are TGTGCCAGTAGTTTGGGGGGGCGTTCTGATCAGCCCCAGCATTTT.

The chain has TRBV18 and TRBJ1-1; D gene ambiguous. The V end was cut by 7 bases, the J end by 7 bases, with 16 bases between. Per the germline V gene, CDR1 is KGHSH and CDR2 is LQKENI. The CDR3 sequence is 13 residues long. The CDR3 DNA reads TGTGCCAGCTTTACGGACTCTCTAGGTGAAGCTTTCTTT. This codes for CASFTDSLGEAFF.

The chain uses TRBV7-8 and TRBJ1-5; D is possibly TRBD1 (6 bases). The CDR3 runs to 15 residues. Germline CDR1 and CDR2: SGHVS and FQNEAQ. With 5 bases removed from V and 1 base from J, the gap between germline ends came to 12 bases. The DNA of the CDR3 is TGTGCCAGCAGCGGAGCCAGGGGCAGCAATCAGCCCCAGCATTTT. The encoded protein is CASSGARGSNQPQHF.

The chain combines TRBV6-5 with TRBJ2-2, with unresolved D. V lost 6 bases and J lost 6, with 8 bases in between. This CDR3 has 12 amino acids. Germline loops: CDR1 MNHEY, CDR2 SVGAGI. The CDR3 DNA reads TGTGCCAGCAGGTCTAGTTCCGGGGAGCTGTTTTTT. Translating it yields CASRSSSGELFF.

The rearrangement links TRBV6-4 to TRBJ2-1; TRBD1 is a possible D gene (5 bases). The V gene lost 5 bases and the J gene lost 0 bases, with 11 bases spanning the gap. CDR3 length: 15 amino acids. Germline loops: CDR1 MRHNA, CDR2 SNTAGT. The chain's CDR3 is CASSNRSSSYNEQFF. Written as DNA, the CDR3 is TGTGCCAGCAGTAACAGGTCTAGCTCCTACAATGAGCAGTTCTTC.

V usage is TRBV19 and J usage is TRBJ2-7; 13 bases line up with TRBD2. With V trimmed by 5 bases and J by 4 bases, 5 bases remained unmatched. CDR3 length: 15 amino acids. Germline CDR1 and CDR2: LNHDA and SQIVND (reference sequence). CDR3 amino acids: CASSPLAGGRYEQYF. CDR3 bases: TGTGCCAGTAGTCCACTAGCGGGAGGGAGGTACGAGCAGTACTTC.

The J gene is TRBJ2-3, the V gene TRBV7-6; perhaps TRBD1 as D (6 bases). This CDR3 has 15 residues. V lost 1 base and J 0 bases, leaving 8 bases between the germline ends. Looked up from germline, CDR1 is SGHVS and CDR2 is FNYEAQ. Written as DNA, the CDR3 is TGTGCCAGCAGCTTAGTCGGGACAAGCACAGATACGCAGTATTTT. Translated: CASSLVGTSTDTQYF.

The chain uses TRBV6-6 and TRBJ2-1, with D unresolved. The germline V gene has CDR1 MNHNY and CDR2 SVGAGI (reference sequence). V was pared by 4 bases and J by 4 bases, with 8 bases between. The CDR3 covers 13 residues. The CDR3 coding sequence is TGTGCCAGCAGTTTGGACCGTTACAATGAGCAGTTCTTC. It encodes CASSLDRYNEQFF.

The chain joins TRBV7-9 to TRBJ2-7; the match to TRBD1 covers 10 bases. V lost 4 bases and J lost 5; bases outside the gene matches: 11. The CDR3 extends over 16 amino acids. Per the germline V gene, CDR1 is SEHNR and CDR2 is FQNEAQ (reference sequence). The CDR3 region is CASSSTGTGVSDEQYF. DNA for the CDR3: TGTGCCAGCAGCTCGACCGGGACAGGGGTGTCCGACGAGCAGTACTTC. The variable domain in full, completed from reference TRBV7-9 and TRBJ2-7, reads DTGVSQNPRHKITKRGQNVTFRCDPISEHNRLYWYRQTLGQGPEFLTYFQNEAQLEKSRLLSDRFSAERPKGSFSTLEIQRTEQGDSAMYLCASSSTGTGVSDEQYFGPGTRLTVT.

In its sample, this clone was seen once. The chain links TRBV19 to TRBJ2-7, with 9 positions matching TRBD1. Trimming cost V 5 bases and J 6 bases; bases outside gene matches: 5. Germline CDR1 is LNHDA and CDR2 is SQIVND (reference sequence). The CDR3 runs to 13 residues. In DNA, the CDR3 is TGTGCCAGTAGTTACGGGACAGGGAGCGAGCAGTACTTC. As protein: CASSYGTGSEQYF.

The V gene is TRBV4-3, the J gene TRBJ2-3; TRBD1 is a possible D gene (6 bases). Germline assignment: CDR1 LGHNA and CDR2 YSLEER. The V end lost 2 bases, the J end lost 6 bases, and 18 bases lay between the germline ends. This CDR3 spans 16 amino acids. This CDR3 reads CASSQKDRQAGDTQYF. The CDR3, as DNA: TGCGCCAGCAGCCAAAAGGACAGACAAGCCGGGGATACGCAGTATTTT.

The genes are TRBV5-1 and TRBJ2-1; tentative D call: TRBD2 (6 bases). The CDR3 has 15 residues. Germline CDR1 and CDR2: SGHRS and YFSETQ. V was clipped by 5 bases and J by 0 bases, with 12 bases between them. Here the CDR3 DNA reads TGCGCCAGCAGGGGCGGCGGGAACTCCTACAATGAGCAGTTCTTC. Its translation: CASRGGGNSYNEQFF.

CDR3 residues: CASSYGGRSTYEQYF. DNA for the CDR3: TGCGCCAGCAGCTATGGAGGCCGATCAACCTACGAGCAGTACTTC. V is TRBV5-1 and J is TRBJ2-7; D might be TRBD2 (5 bases). Germline V lookup: CDR1 SGHRS, CDR2 YFSETQ. Trimming shortened V by 3 bases and J by 2 bases, and 15 bases separated the two germline ends. The CDR3 length is 15 residues.

The chain links TRBV4-1 to TRBJ2-3, with 7 nucleotides matching TRBD2. The CDR3 contains 16 residues. The junction had 9 bases not matched to a gene; V was cut back by 1 base and J by 5 bases. The germline gives CDR1 MGHRA, CDR2 YSYEKL. The CDR3 protein is CASSQGRGRGVDTQYF. DNA for the CDR3: TGCGCCAGCAGCCAAGGAAGGGGACGGGGGGTAGATACGCAGTATTTT.